Here is one TCR beta chain with its context. This clonotype was observed a handful of times. There is no known antigen for this receptor. Per-base qualities were not stored, and no clone one base away is much larger. This sample was included in a study of T cells after yellow fever vaccination (dated 2019 in TCRdb). Background for the entire study: The SMART-Seq v4 Ultra Low Input RNA kit was used to prepare libraries from fractions with low cell numbers. To track T-cell clones before and after primary and booster YFV17D yellow fever vaccination, bulk TCR alpha and beta repertoires were sequenced longitudinally. The cohort comprised two healthy male donors, one aged 18 to 30 and one aged 30 to 39 years. Blood was collected at multiple timepoints before and after primary and secondary immunization, and bulk PBMC replicates and cell subsets were isolated. What the authors observed across the whole study: Most clones expanded after primary vaccination (96% of CD4 and around nine tenths of CD8) were re-detected after the booster, suggesting that broad memory maintenance occurred. Only a couple of donors were included in the study, so the extent to which the findings can be generalized is limited. A small fraction of clonotypes showed up in both the CD4 and CD8 compartments, probably as a result of convergent recombination. Because abundant contaminating clonotypes from the bulk population could be contained in FACS-sorted repertoires, computational filtering was required. Compared with the primary T-cell response, the secondary T-cell response was weaker but faster, peaking on day 5 rather than day 15.

The CDR3 holds 13 amino acids from the cysteine to the phenylalanine. Only CDR3 DNA remains: 39 bases, in frame from the first base. The germline V gene sets CDR1 to MDHEN and CDR2 to SYDVKM. Trimming removed 4 bases from V and 5 bases from J, leaving 8 bases between the germline ends. Sequencing was performed on an Illumina NovaSeq 6000. TCR cDNA was made using 5'RACE template switching, a step that added a universal primer site and unique molecular identifiers. cDNA synthesis was primed from both the TCR alpha and TCR beta constant segments. Libraries were amplified in two PCR steps, with sample barcodes and sequencing adapters added in the second step. Sequencing of the libraries was done on either Illumina HiSeq 2500 (2x100 bp) or NovaSeq (2x150 bp). The authors' analysis ran thus. Demultiplexing of reads and collapsing into UMI consensus sequences were performed with MIGEC, and V(D)J alignment was carried out with MiXCR. Vaccine-responding clonotypes were defined with edgeR using replicate PBMC samples, requiring FDR below 0.01 and a log2 fold change above 5 up to day 15. Bulk clonotypes were assigned CD4 or CD8 identity according to which sequenced CD4 or CD8 repertoire held them at higher abundance. TCRdb redid the processing of the public reads, applying fastp at Q25 and MiXCR, and retained in-frame beta chains. Here each entry gathers all rows of one CDR3 protein and keeps the most common genes and DNA. These V and J calls are TCRdb output, not the study's own analysis. Here the sample has about 260,000 distinct CDR3 sequences; approximately 5.2% occur a single time. The ten top clones hold 2.5% to 4% of the sample.

The treatment or condition tag for this specimen amounts to: live attenuated yellow fever vaccine strain. PBMCs were isolated from peripheral blood using a standard Ficoll-Paque protocol. Dynabeads CD4 and CD8 positive selection kits were used to isolate the CD4 and CD8 T-cell fractions. RNA was extracted with TriZol from bulk PBMCs, CD4 and CD8 fractions, and dextramer-positive and dextramer-negative fractions. The sequenced sample was CD4+ T cells sorted from PBMCs, obtained on the day of the yellow fever booster vaccination. The source of this sequence is a man aged 18 to 30 who received the YFV17D yellow fever vaccine. The sequence joins TRBV28 to TRBJ2-2; TRBD1 is perhaps the D gene, given 5 matching bases. The sequence in DNA is TGTGCCAGCAGTTCCCGACAGACCGGGGAGCTGTTTTTT. Translated, it reads CASSSRQTGELFF.